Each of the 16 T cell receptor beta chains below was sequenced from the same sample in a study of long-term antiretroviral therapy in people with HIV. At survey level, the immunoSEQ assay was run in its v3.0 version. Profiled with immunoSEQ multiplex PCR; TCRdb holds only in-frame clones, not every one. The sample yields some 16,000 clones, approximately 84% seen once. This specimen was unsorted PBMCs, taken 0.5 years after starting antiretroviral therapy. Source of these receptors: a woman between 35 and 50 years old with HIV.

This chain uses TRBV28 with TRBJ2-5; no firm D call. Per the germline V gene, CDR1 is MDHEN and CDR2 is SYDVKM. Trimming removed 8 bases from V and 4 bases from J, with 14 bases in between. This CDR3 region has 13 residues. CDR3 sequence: CASHPFQGETQYF. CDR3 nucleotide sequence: TGTGCCAGCCATCCCTTCCAAGGAGAGACCCAGTACTTC.

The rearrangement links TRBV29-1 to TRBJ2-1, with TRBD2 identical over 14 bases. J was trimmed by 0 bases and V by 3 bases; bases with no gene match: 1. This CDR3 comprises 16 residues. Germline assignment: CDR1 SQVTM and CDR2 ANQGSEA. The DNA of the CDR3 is TGCAGCGTTGATGGGACTAGCGGGAGCTCCTACAATGAGCAGTTCTTC. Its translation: CSVDGTSGSSYNEQFF.

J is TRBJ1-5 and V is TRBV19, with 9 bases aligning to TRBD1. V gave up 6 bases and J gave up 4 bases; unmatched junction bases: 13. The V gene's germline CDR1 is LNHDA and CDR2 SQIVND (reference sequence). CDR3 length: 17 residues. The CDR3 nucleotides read TGTGCCAGTAGACCCGCCGGCGGACAGGGGAGAAATCAGCCCCAGCATTTT. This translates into CASRPAGGQGRNQPQHF.

The CDR3, as DNA: TGTGCCAGCAGCTTCGGGCAGGGGGTAGCCGGGGAGCTGTTTTTT. Protein product: CASSFGQGVAGELFF. The chain uses TRBV5-4 and TRBJ2-2; 7 positions match TRBD1. Trimming at V came to 2 bases and at J to 6 bases, leaving 7 bases not matched to a gene. CDR3 size: 15 residues. Germline-derived CDR1 and CDR2 are SGHNT and YYREEE (reference sequence).

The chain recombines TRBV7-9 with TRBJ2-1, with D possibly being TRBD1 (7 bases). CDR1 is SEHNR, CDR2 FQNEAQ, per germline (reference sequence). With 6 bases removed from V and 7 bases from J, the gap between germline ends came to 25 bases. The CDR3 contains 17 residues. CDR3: CASRDGIRGAPRNEQFF. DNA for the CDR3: TGTGCCAGCAGGGATGGGATCAGGGGGGCGCCGCGTAATGAGCAGTTCTTC.

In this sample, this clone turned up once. This chain's CDR3 is CASSPSGRPGELFF. Here the CDR3 DNA reads TGTGCCAGCAGCCCTAGCGGGAGGCCCGGGGAGCTGTTTTTT. V gene TRBV5-6 combines with J gene TRBJ2-2, with TRBD2 matching 11 bases. The germline V gene has CDR1 SGHDT and CDR2 YYEEEE. With V trimmed by 4 bases and J by 6 bases, 2 bases remained unmatched. This CDR3 has 14 residues.

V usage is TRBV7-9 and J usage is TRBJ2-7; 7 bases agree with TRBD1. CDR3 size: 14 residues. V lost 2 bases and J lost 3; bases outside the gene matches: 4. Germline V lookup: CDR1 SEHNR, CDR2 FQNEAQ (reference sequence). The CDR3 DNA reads TGTGCCAGCAGCTTAACGACAGGGATCTACGAGCAGTACTTC. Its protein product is CASSLTTGIYEQYF. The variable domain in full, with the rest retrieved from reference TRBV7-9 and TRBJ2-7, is DTGVSQNPRHKITKRGQNVTFRCDPISEHNRLYWYRQTLGQGPEFLTYFQNEAQLEKSRLLSDRFSAERPKGSFSTLEIQRTEQGDSAMYLCASSLTTGIYEQYFGPGTRLTVT.

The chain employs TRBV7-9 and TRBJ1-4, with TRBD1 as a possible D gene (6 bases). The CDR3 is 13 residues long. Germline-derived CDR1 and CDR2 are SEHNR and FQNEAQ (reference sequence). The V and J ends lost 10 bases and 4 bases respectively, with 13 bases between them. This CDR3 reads CATMNRDNEKLFF. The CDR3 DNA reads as TGTGCCACCATGAACAGGGATAATGAAAAACTGTTTTTT.

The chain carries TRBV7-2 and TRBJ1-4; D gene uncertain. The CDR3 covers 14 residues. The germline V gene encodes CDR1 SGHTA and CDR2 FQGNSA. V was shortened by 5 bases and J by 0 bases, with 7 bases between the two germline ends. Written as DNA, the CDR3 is TGTGCCAGCAGCCAGGTATCAACTAATGAAAAACTGTTTTTT. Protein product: CASSQVSTNEKLFF.

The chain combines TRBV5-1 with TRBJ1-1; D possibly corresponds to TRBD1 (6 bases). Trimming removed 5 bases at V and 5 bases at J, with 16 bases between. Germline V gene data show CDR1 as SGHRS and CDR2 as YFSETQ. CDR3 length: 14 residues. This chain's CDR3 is CASRASGQKTEAFF. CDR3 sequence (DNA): TGCGCCAGCAGGGCGTCGGGACAAAAGACTGAAGCTTTCTTT.

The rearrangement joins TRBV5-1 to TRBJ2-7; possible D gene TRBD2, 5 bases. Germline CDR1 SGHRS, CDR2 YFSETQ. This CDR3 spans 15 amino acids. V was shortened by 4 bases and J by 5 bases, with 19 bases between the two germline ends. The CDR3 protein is CASSALPILADEQYF. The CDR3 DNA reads TGCGCCAGCAGCGCCCTGCCCATTCTAGCCGACGAGCAGTACTTC.

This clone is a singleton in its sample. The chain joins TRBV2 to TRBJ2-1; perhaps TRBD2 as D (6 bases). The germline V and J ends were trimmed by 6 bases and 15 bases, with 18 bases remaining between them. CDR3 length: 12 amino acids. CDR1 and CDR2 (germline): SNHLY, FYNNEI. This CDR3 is CASSGTSFSAFF. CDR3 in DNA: TGTGCCAGCAGCGGAACTAGCTTCTCGGCGTTCTTC.

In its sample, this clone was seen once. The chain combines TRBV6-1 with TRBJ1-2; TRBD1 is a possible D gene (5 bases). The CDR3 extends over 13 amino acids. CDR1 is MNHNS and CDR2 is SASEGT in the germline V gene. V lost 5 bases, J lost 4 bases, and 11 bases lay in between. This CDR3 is CASSTEGTYGYTF. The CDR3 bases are TGTGCCAGCAGTACAGAAGGGACCTATGGCTACACCTTC.

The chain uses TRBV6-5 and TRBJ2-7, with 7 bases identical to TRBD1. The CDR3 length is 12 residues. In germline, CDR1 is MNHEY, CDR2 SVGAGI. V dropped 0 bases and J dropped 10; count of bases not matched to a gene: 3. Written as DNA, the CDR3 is TGTGCCAGCAGTTACTCGACAGGGATACAGTACTTC. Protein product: CASSYSTGIQYF.

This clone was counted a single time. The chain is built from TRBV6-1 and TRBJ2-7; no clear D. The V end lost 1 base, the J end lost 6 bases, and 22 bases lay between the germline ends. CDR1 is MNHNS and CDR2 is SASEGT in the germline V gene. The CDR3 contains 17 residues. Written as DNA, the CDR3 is TGTGCCAGCAGTGAAGAGGTAACCATCCATCAACCCTTCGAGCAGTACTTC. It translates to CASSEEVTIHQPFEQYF.

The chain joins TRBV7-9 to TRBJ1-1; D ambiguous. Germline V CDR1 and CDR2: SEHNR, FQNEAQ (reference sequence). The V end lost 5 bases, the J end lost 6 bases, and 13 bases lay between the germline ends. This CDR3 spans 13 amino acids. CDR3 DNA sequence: TGTGCCAGCAGCACAAGCCCCGGGTCTGAAGCTTTCTTT. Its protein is CASSTSPGSEAFF.